The present TCR beta chain was sequenced within a study of PD-1 blockade in classical Hodgkin lymphoma. Some clones are missing from TCRdb's copy, which holds only in-frame ones; the method was immunoSEQ multiplex PCR. Found here are 20,000 to 30,000 clones, around 80% of them singletons; the top ten hold 6.2%. Time point indicated: cycle 4 day 1 (C4D1), after 5 to 7 weeks of nivolumab. After autologous stem cell transplantation all patients relapsed, and prior brentuximab vedotin exposure differed between cohorts. The germline V and J ends were trimmed by 4 bases and 8 bases, with 17 bases remaining between them. Germline V lookup: CDR1 MDHEN, CDR2 SYDVKM. The CDR3 runs 14 residues.

This clonotype was sampled from a human donor with classical Hodgkin lymphoma. This chain connects TRBV28 to TRBJ1-1, with D possibly matching TRBD1 (5 bases). The sample consisted of peripheral blood mononuclear cells (PBMCs), taken before the fourth cycle of nivolumab. The CDR3 nucleotides read TGTGCCAGCAGTTACGACCCTACCAGGGTAGAAGCTTTCTTT. This gives the protein CASSYDPTRVEAFF.